The 21 T cell receptor beta chains below were found in one sample sequenced in a study of technical replicates of blood from a handful of donors. Assay: immunoSEQ multiplex PCR; the TCRdb copy retains only in-frame clones and omits some. The repertoire holds tens of thousands of clones, with roughly 93% as singletons. Sample: T cells isolated from PBMCs. The receptors were gathered from a human donor in good health.

This chain connects TRBV4-1 to TRBJ2-1, with 7 bases lining up with TRBD1. Germline V gene data show CDR1 as MGHRA and CDR2 as YSYEKL. The CDR3 length is 14 residues. The V gene end was trimmed by 2 bases and the J gene end by 8 bases; junction bases not matched to a gene: 6. The CDR3 is CASSQPRQGDEQFF. The CDR3 DNA sequence: TGCGCCAGCAGCCAACCCAGACAGGGTGATGAGCAGTTCTTC.

The V gene is TRBV4-1, the J gene TRBJ1-2; perhaps TRBD1 as D (5 bases). CDR3 size: 13 residues. Germline V gene data show CDR1 as MGHRA and CDR2 as YSYEKL. V shed 2 bases and J shed 4 bases, with 8 bases lying between them. This chain's CDR3 is CASSQLGPYGYTF. CDR3 nucleotides: TGCGCCAGCAGCCAATTGGGGCCCTATGGCTACACCTTC.

The chain is built from TRBV4-1 and TRBJ2-3, with TRBD2 matching over 7 bases. The CDR3 loop spans 16 amino acids. After removal of 1 base from V and 3 bases from J, the junction contained 7 bases not matched to a gene. Germline V gives CDR1 MGHRA, CDR2 YSYEKL. The CDR3 reads CASSQGGNGRTDTQYF. The CDR3 DNA follows: TGCGCCAGCAGCCAAGGGGGGAACGGGAGGACAGATACGCAGTATTTT.

The chain has TRBV28 and TRBJ2-3; possible D gene TRBD2, 6 bases. Trimming took 2 bases from V and 4 from J, leaving 10 bases between them. The CDR3 sequence is 14 residues long. Looked up from germline, CDR1 is MDHEN and CDR2 is SYDVKM. The CDR3 bases are TGTGCCAGCAGTTTAACGGGGACTGCAGATACGCAGTATTTT. Translated: CASSLTGTADTQYF.

The V gene is TRBV6-1, the J gene TRBJ1-2, with D perhaps matching TRBD1 (5 bases). This CDR3 is built from 12 residues. Per the germline V gene, CDR1 is MNHNS and CDR2 is SASEGT. The V and J ends lost 10 bases and 5 bases respectively, with 14 bases between them. The CDR3 region has the DNA TGTGCCATGTTATGGGGCGTATATGGCTACACCTTC. Amino acids: CAMLWGVYGYTF.

The CDR3 reads CASSYGRRVVTQYF. CDR3 sequence (DNA): TGTGCCAGCAGCTACGGGAGGAGAGTAGTAACGCAGTATTTT. The chain has TRBV11-1 and TRBJ2-3; 7 nucleotides agree with TRBD2. The V gene's germline CDR1 is SGHAT and CDR2 FQDESV (reference sequence). J was trimmed by 9 bases and V by 4 bases; bases with no gene match: 10. The CDR3 sequence is 14 residues long.

The chain couples TRBV27 to TRBJ1-1; TRBD1 is a possible D gene (6 bases). Germline V lookup: CDR1 MNHEY, CDR2 SMNVEV (reference sequence). With 3 bases removed from V and 5 bases from J, the gap between germline ends came to 10 bases. The CDR3 has 13 amino acids. The CDR3 region has the DNA TGTGCCAGCAGTTTTCAGGGGTGGACTGAAGCTTTCTTT. Protein sequence: CASSFQGWTEAFF.

The chain has TRBV27 and TRBJ2-1, with 8 positions matching TRBD2. V shed 6 bases and J 7 bases; nucleotides not matched to a gene: 11. Germline V lookup: CDR1 MNHEY, CDR2 SMNVEV (reference sequence). The CDR3 loop spans 15 amino acids. In nucleotides, the CDR3 is TGTGCCAGCAGCCCTCGGGGGGGTCCGGGGAATGAGCAGTTCTTC. Translation: CASSPRGGPGNEQFF.

The rearrangement uses TRBV2 and TRBJ2-1; D not certain. Germline V lookup: CDR1 SNHLY, CDR2 FYNNEI. CDR3 length: 11 amino acids. The V gene lost 4 bases and the J gene lost 6 bases, with 4 bases spanning the gap. This CDR3 is CASSVINEQFF. CDR3 sequence (DNA): TGTGCCAGCAGTGTAATCAATGAGCAGTTCTTC.

The gene calls are TRBV28 and TRBJ2-5, with D possibly matching TRBD2 (6 bases). This CDR3 is built from 18 residues. Germline V gene sequence: CDR1 MDHEN, CDR2 SYDVKM. Deletions cut 2 bases from V and 0 bases from J, with 19 bases between. CDR3 amino acids: CASSLKGKGGKYQETQYF. CDR3 nucleotide sequence: TGTGCCAGCAGTTTAAAGGGTAAAGGCGGGAAGTACCAAGAGACCCAGTACTTC.

The chain combines TRBV15 with TRBJ2-7; 10 bases map to TRBD2. Germline CDR1 reads LNHNV; CDR2 reads YYDKDF (reference sequence). V shed 5 bases, J shed 2 bases, and the junction held 6 bases outside the gene matches. The CDR3 has 15 amino acids. CDR3 protein: CATSPSSGSAYEQYF. The CDR3, as DNA: TGTGCCACCAGCCCCTCTAGCGGGAGTGCCTACGAGCAGTACTTC.

This chain joins TRBV6-6 and TRBJ2-2; possible D gene TRBD2, 6 bases. The germline V gene encodes CDR1 MNHNY and CDR2 SVGAGI (reference sequence). Trimming took 5 bases from V and 6 from J, leaving 13 bases between them. The CDR3 is 14 amino acids. DNA of the CDR3: TGTGCCAGCAGTGTGGGACTTCAAGCCGGGGAGCTGTTTTTT. It codes for CASSVGLQAGELFF.

The chain is built from TRBV9 and TRBJ1-3, with D possibly TRBD1 on 5 matching bases. The germline V gene has CDR1 SGDLS and CDR2 YYNGEE. V dropped 6 bases and J dropped 5 bases, with 15 bases sitting between them. The CDR3 totals 14 residues. CDR3 loop: CASNRGSSRNTIYF. The CDR3 DNA reads TGTGCCAGCAATCGGGGGAGTTCCCGAAACACCATATATTTT.

The chain has TRBV20-1 and TRBJ2-7; 7 nucleotides align to TRBD2. Germline CDR1 is DFQATT and CDR2 is SNEGSKA (reference sequence). The CDR3 has 11 residues. CDR3 nucleotide sequence: TGCAGCCCTGGGGGGGCCTACGAGCAGTACTTC. It specifies CSPGGAYEQYF.

The rearrangement joins TRBV4-1 to TRBJ1-1, with 7 bases matching TRBD1. The CDR3 is 16 residues long. Germline trimming cut 2 bases from V and 4 bases from J; bases unmatched to any gene: 10. Per germline, CDR1 MGHRA and CDR2 YSYEKL. The CDR3 DNA reads TGCGCCAGCAGCCAAAAAAACGGACAGGCCCTCACTGAAGCTTTCTTT. Residues: CASSQKNGQALTEAFF.

This chain uses TRBV27 with TRBJ2-7; 9 bases are shared with TRBD1. The CDR3 extends over 14 amino acids. Germline lookup yields CDR1 MNHEY and CDR2 SMNVEV (reference sequence). J was trimmed by 1 base and V by 6 bases; bases with no gene match: 4. Here the CDR3 reads CASSSGQGSYEQYF. As DNA, the CDR3 is TGTGCCAGCAGCTCGGGACAGGGTTCCTACGAGCAGTACTTC.

CDR3 sequence (DNA): TGCAGCGTTGAACCGGACAGGTTAGCTATGGGCTACACCTTC. As protein: CSVEPDRLAMGYTF. The rearrangement uses TRBV29-1 and TRBJ1-2, with TRBD1 identical over 7 bases. With 2 bases clipped from V and 8 bases from J, the junction kept 11 bases outside the gene matches. This CDR3 has 14 amino acids. Germline lookup yields CDR1 SQVTM and CDR2 ANQGSEA.

In this sample, this clone turned up once. The V and J genes are TRBV2 and TRBJ1-4, with TRBD1 as a possible D gene (6 bases). The CDR3 contains 15 residues. Trimming removed 5 bases from V and 5 bases from J, with 15 bases in between. CDR1 and CDR2 from the germline V gene are SNHLY and FYNNEI. The chain's CDR3 is CASSSRGGRNEKLFF. CDR3 DNA sequence: TGTGCCAGCAGTTCCAGGGGAGGGCGGAATGAAAAACTGTTTTTT.

The V gene is TRBV9, the J gene TRBJ2-1; TRBD2 agrees at 14 bases. Per the germline V gene, CDR1 is SGDLS and CDR2 is YYNGEE. This CDR3 has 22 residues. Trimming removed 0 bases from V and 0 bases from J; junction bases left unmatched: 14. The CDR3 is CASSVATLTSGGARSSYNEQFF. The DNA for the CDR3 is TGTGCCAGCAGCGTAGCCACTTTGACTAGCGGGGGGGCGAGGAGCTCCTACAATGAGCAGTTCTTC.

The CDR3 DNA reads TGTGCCAGTAGTACCAATTCCCACGCGGGCTCACCCCTCCACTTT. Encoded protein: CASSTNSHAGSPLHF. The chain uses TRBV19 and TRBJ1-6; D is undetermined. The CDR3 has 15 amino acids. From germline, CDR1 is LNHDA and CDR2 SQIVND (reference sequence). V dropped 4 bases and J dropped 10 bases, with 17 bases sitting between them.

This chain connects TRBV5-4 to TRBJ2-5; D remains ambiguous. Trimming took 6 bases from V and 5 from J, leaving 8 bases between them. CDR1 SGHNT and CDR2 YYREEE come from the germline V gene (reference sequence). The CDR3 has 11 residues. This chain's CDR3 is CASTTGETQYF. The CDR3 coding sequence is TGTGCCAGCACGACTGGGGAGACCCAGTACTTC.